This T cell receptor beta chain originates from a study of blood T cells in healthy people across ages. The table lists this clonotype with many counts. Its antigen is unidentified. Study results and caveats: Diversity figures derived from one million T cells were judged to underestimate the true value.

The V gene lost 0 bases and the J gene lost 1 base, with 5 bases spanning the gap. This CDR3 spans 14 amino acids. The germline gives CDR1 LGHDT, CDR2 YNNKEL (reference sequence). A second PCR, run for roughly 6 to 11 cycles, used a sample-barcoded 5' primer plus a J-beta primer mix. MiXCR, applied by TCRdb to the 5' RACE reads, yields one record per CDR3 protein. The sample shows over a million distinct CDR3 sequences, 40% to 50% of them seen only once. The genes are TRBV3-1 and TRBJ2-3; no clear D gene. Material for sequencing was blood. The origin of this receptor is a woman aged 60-70 years in good health. DNA of the CDR3: TGTGCCAGCAGCCAAGATTTGGGCACAGATACGCAGTATTTT. Encoded protein: CASSQDLGTDTQYF.